The TCR beta chain described here comes from a study of identical twins. Germline CDR1 reads SEHNR; CDR2 reads FQNEAQ (reference sequence). V dropped 5 bases and J dropped 0 bases, with 12 bases sitting between them. This CDR3 contains 15 residues. This clonotype was detected a few times. Template switching, a step in the protocol, added a universal primer site, and cDNA carried unique molecular identifiers. TCRdb fed the 5' RACE reads into MiXCR, producing one record per CDR3 protein. The sample yields 450,000 to 650,000 distinct CDR3 sequences, 13% to 15% seen once. This sample was also put to use in a study of yellow fever vaccine responses in identical twins.

The material sequenced was CD4+ T cells sorted from blood. The J gene is TRBJ2-3, the V gene TRBV7-9; weak D call: TRBD2 (5 bases). The receptor comes from a woman between 18 and 30 years old in good health. CDR3 sequence reads: CASSGSGTSTDTQYF. CDR3 nucleotides: TGTGCCAGCAGCGGCAGCGGAACTAGCACAGATACGCAGTATTTT.